One sample yielded the 23 T cell receptor beta chains listed below, sequenced in a study of cytomegalovirus exposure and HLA in healthy donors (dated by TCRdb to 2016 to 2017). Libraries came from the immunoSEQ multiplex PCR assay. For the multiplex PCR, a mixture combining 60 forward primers for TCR Vbeta segments and 13 reverse primers for TCR Jbeta segments was used. TCRdb stores this immuneACCESS table with in-frame sequences only. Part of the clones is absent; in the studies checked, under half of the shortfall reflects unresolved V genes, and no reason is known for the rest. The sample table contains about 160,000 clones; only one count was recorded for 77% of them. Roughly 3.6% of the sample is taken by the ten largest. Sequencing was carried out using PBMCs. All receptors derive from a man in his thirties or forties in good health and CMV-seropositive.

The CDR3 is CASSPTVRSGTEAFF. The CDR3 DNA follows: TGTGCCAGCAGCCCAACGGTCAGGAGCGGCACTGAAGCTTTCTTT. The chain recombines TRBV9 with TRBJ1-1; no clear D gene. The V gene lost 4 bases and the J gene lost 4 bases, with 17 bases spanning the gap. Germline CDR1 and CDR2: SGDLS and YYNGEE. CDR3 length equals 15 residues.

This chain uses TRBV2 with TRBJ2-2; a possible D gene is TRBD1 (5 bases). Germline CDR1 reads SNHLY; CDR2 reads FYNNEI. V was pared by 4 bases and J by 4 bases, with 13 bases between. The CDR3 totals 15 residues. This chain's CDR3 is CASSGQGVSTGELFF. Written as DNA, the CDR3 is TGTGCCAGCAGTGGGCAGGGTGTGAGCACCGGGGAGCTGTTTTTT.

The chain recombines TRBV7-9 with TRBJ1-4; perhaps TRBD1 as D (5 bases). Per the germline V gene, CDR1 is SEHNR and CDR2 is FQNEAQ (reference sequence). CDR3 length equals 13 residues. V shed 5 bases and J shed 5 bases, with 9 bases lying between them. CDR3 amino acids: CASSPGGNEKLFF. The CDR3 DNA sequence: TGTGCCAGCAGCCCGGGGGGGAATGAAAAACTGTTTTTT.

The chain couples TRBV5-1 to TRBJ2-6, with 7 bases fitting TRBD2. V lost 6 bases to trimming and J lost 4 bases; unmatched junction nucleotides: 4. Germline-derived CDR1 and CDR2 are SGHRS and YFSETQ. The length of the CDR3 is 14 residues. The CDR3 protein is CASTGRSGANVLTF. The CDR3 DNA is TGCGCCAGCACCGGGAGGTCGGGGGCCAACGTCCTGACTTTC.

The genes are TRBV19 and TRBJ2-2; D unclear. V was trimmed by 8 bases and J by 2 bases, leaving 9 bases between them. CDR3 length: 13 amino acids. Per germline, CDR1 LNHDA and CDR2 SQIVND (reference sequence). This CDR3 reads CASQTFNTGELFF. The CDR3 bases are TGTGCCAGTCAGACTTTCAACACCGGGGAGCTGTTTTTT.

This clone came up a few times. The rearrangement joins TRBV2 to TRBJ1-2; no clear D. CDR1 and CDR2 from the germline V gene are SNHLY and FYNNEI. The CDR3 has 13 amino acids. The V gene lost 6 bases and the J gene lost 4 bases, with 12 bases spanning the gap. In DNA form, the CDR3 reads TGTGCCAGCAGGAGGGAGGACCTCTATGGCTACACCTTC. This encodes CASRREDLYGYTF.

The J gene is TRBJ2-3, the V gene TRBV5-1; TRBD1 agrees at 10 bases. The V gene end was trimmed by 1 base and the J gene end by 0 bases; junction bases not matched to a gene: 2. This CDR3 has 16 residues. In germline, CDR1 is SGHRS, CDR2 YFSETQ. The CDR3 loop is CASSLKGQGSTDTQYF. In DNA, the CDR3 is TGCGCCAGCAGCTTGAAGGGACAGGGGAGCACAGATACGCAGTATTTT.

This sequence joins TRBV5-4 and TRBJ2-7; D possibly corresponds to TRBD1 (6 bases). CDR1 is SGHNT and CDR2 is YYREEE in the germline V gene (reference sequence). The ends were cut back, 4 bases at V and 5 bases at J, with 16 bases in the middle. The CDR3 is 14 residues long. This chain's CDR3 is CASSTPGQGNEQYF. The CDR3 DNA follows: TGTGCCAGCAGCACGCCGGGACAAGGGAACGAGCAGTACTTC.

The chain joins TRBV30 to TRBJ1-2; D is undetermined. This CDR3 comprises 14 residues. V lost 4 bases, J lost 7 bases, and 19 bases lay in between. Per the germline V gene, CDR1 is GTSNPN and CDR2 is SVGIG (reference sequence). CDR3 amino acids: CAWKNIVVGGGYTF. In DNA, the CDR3 is TGTGCCTGGAAAAATATCGTCGTCGGCGGTGGCTACACCTTC.

CDR3 region: CASSQPPYERKNIQYF. CDR3 bases: TGCGCCAGCAGCCAACCCCCGTACGAGAGGAAAAACATTCAGTACTTC. This sequence joins TRBV4-1 and TRBJ2-4; D remains unclear. CDR3 length: 16 amino acids. Germline values: CDR1 MGHRA, CDR2 YSYEKL. Trimming cost V 2 bases and J 4 bases, with 15 bases left between them.

The rearrangement joins TRBV10-3 to TRBJ2-5; D not resolved. The CDR3 totals 12 residues. V was pared by 0 bases and J by 5 bases, with 4 bases between. Germline lookup yields CDR1 ENHRY and CDR2 SYGVKD. CDR3 sequence: CAISESQETQYF. Here the CDR3 DNA reads TGTGCCATCAGTGAGTCTCAGGAGACCCAGTACTTC.

CDR3 loop: CASRPDSSDTQYF. In nucleotides, the CDR3 is TGCGCCAGCAGACCGGACAGTTCGGATACGCAGTATTTT. The V gene is TRBV5-1, the J gene TRBJ2-3; possible D gene TRBD1, 6 bases. The V gene lost 5 bases and the J gene lost 6 bases, with 13 bases spanning the gap. Germline assignment: CDR1 SGHRS and CDR2 YFSETQ. The CDR3 consists of 13 residues.

The chain carries TRBV19 and TRBJ2-3; a possible D gene is TRBD2 (6 bases). V lost 7 bases and J 2 bases, leaving 13 bases between the germline ends. The CDR3 is 14 amino acids. Per germline, CDR1 LNHDA and CDR2 SQIVND (reference sequence). The CDR3 nucleotides are TGTGCCAGTAAAATCGGGGGAACCACAGATACGCAGTATTTT. Translating it yields CASKIGGTTDTQYF. The full variable domain, completed using reference TRBV19 and TRBJ2-3, is DGGITQSPKYLFRKEGQNVTLSCEQNLNHDAMYWYRQDPGQGLRLIYYSQIVNDFQKGDIAEGYSVSREKKESFPLTVTSAQKNPTAFYLCASKIGGTTDTQYFGPGTRLTVL.

The chain links TRBV5-6 to TRBJ2-5; D perhaps matches TRBD1 (5 bases). The CDR3 covers 15 residues. Trimming took 4 bases from V and 2 from J, leaving 15 bases between them. Germline V gene lookup returns CDR1 SGHDT and CDR2 YYEEEE. CDR3 coding DNA: TGTGCCAGCAGCCAGACCCGGCCAGGGCAAGAGACCCAGTACTTC. Amino acids: CASSQTRPGQETQYF.

The V call is TRBV7-9, the J call TRBJ2-3, with 10 bases aligning to TRBD2. The junction had 9 bases not matched to a gene; V was cut back by 1 base and J by 2 bases. The germline V gene encodes CDR1 SEHNR and CDR2 FQNEAQ (reference sequence). The CDR3 is 18 residues long. CDR3 bases: TGTGCCAGCAGCTTAGGTAGCGGGGGGTCCCTATACACAGATACGCAGTATTTT. It codes for CASSLGSGGSLYTDTQYF.

CDR3 nucleotide sequence: TGTGCCAGCAGTCCGAGACTAGAGGCGGAGGAGCAGTACTTC. Translated, it gives CASSPRLEAEEQYF. J is TRBJ2-7 and V is TRBV27, with D tentatively TRBD2 (6 bases). The CDR3 extends over 14 amino acids. Germline V gene lookup returns CDR1 MNHEY and CDR2 SMNVEV (reference sequence). V lost 5 bases, J lost 7 bases, and 18 bases lay in between.

The chain uses TRBV27 and TRBJ1-2; 7 bases line up with TRBD1. The V gene's germline CDR1 is MNHEY and CDR2 SMNVEV (reference sequence). With 8 bases clipped from V and 0 bases from J, the junction kept 6 bases outside the gene matches. This CDR3 has 14 amino acids. The CDR3, as DNA: TGTGCCAGCGGTATTGGGACAGCTAACTATGGCTACACCTTC. This encodes CASGIGTANYGYTF.

The chain links TRBV4-3 to TRBJ1-1; D call uncertain. Germline CDR1 is LGHNA and CDR2 is YSLEER. CDR3 size: 14 residues. The ends were cut back, 0 bases at V and 0 bases at J, with 5 bases in the middle. The CDR3 nucleotides read TGCGCCAGCAGCCAAGACCGTATGAACACTGAAGCTTTCTTT. The encoded protein is CASSQDRMNTEAFF.

The chain links TRBV7-9 to TRBJ1-4; D is unresolved. Per the germline V gene, CDR1 is SEHNR and CDR2 is FQNEAQ (reference sequence). The V and J ends lost 2 bases and 4 bases respectively, with 8 bases between them. The CDR3 loop spans 14 amino acids. CDR3 DNA sequence: TGTGCCAGCAGCTTACTACAGAGTAATGAAAAACTGTTTTTT. This sequence encodes CASSLLQSNEKLFF.

This CDR3 reads CASKKQGAQPQHF. The CDR3 DNA is TGTGCCAGCAAAAAACAGGGTGCTCAGCCCCAGCATTTT. J is TRBJ1-5 and V is TRBV6-5; perhaps TRBD1 as D (6 bases). The V gene lost 7 bases and the J gene lost 6 bases, with 13 bases spanning the gap. The CDR3 extends over 13 amino acids. Per the germline V gene, CDR1 is MNHEY and CDR2 is SVGAGI.

The chain combines TRBV6-5 with TRBJ2-3; 7 bases map to TRBD1. Per the germline V gene, CDR1 is MNHEY and CDR2 is SVGAGI. V lost 6 bases to trimming and J lost 2 bases; unmatched junction nucleotides: 2. The CDR3 covers 13 residues. The CDR3 sequence: CASRTGVTDTQYF. CDR3 DNA sequence: TGTGCCAGCAGAACAGGGGTCACAGATACGCAGTATTTT.

The chain has TRBV27 and TRBJ2-7; TRBD1 matches 7 bases. This CDR3 comprises 14 residues. Germline V gene sequence: CDR1 MNHEY, CDR2 SMNVEV (reference sequence). The V and J ends lost 6 bases and 2 bases, in that order; junction bases with no gene match: 7. The CDR3 sequence: CASRDRDRAYEQYF. For the CDR3, the DNA is TGTGCCAGCAGAGACCGGGACAGAGCCTACGAGCAGTACTTC.

The rearrangement links TRBV11-2 to TRBJ2-2; no clear D gene. The CDR3 consists of 13 residues. Trimming stripped 3 bases from V and 3 bases from J, with 5 bases between. Germline-derived CDR1 and CDR2 are SGHAT and FQNNGV. The CDR3 sequence is CASSLSDTGELFF. CDR3 nucleotides: TGTGCCAGCAGCTTGTCTGACACCGGGGAGCTGTTTTTT. The whole variable domain, remainder taken from reference TRBV11-2 and TRBJ2-2, is EAGVAQSPRYKIIEKRQSVAFWCNPISGHATLYWYQQILGQGPKLLIQFQNNGVVDDSQLPKDRFSAERLKGVDSTLKIQPAKLEDSAVYLCASSLSDTGELFFGEGSRLTVL.